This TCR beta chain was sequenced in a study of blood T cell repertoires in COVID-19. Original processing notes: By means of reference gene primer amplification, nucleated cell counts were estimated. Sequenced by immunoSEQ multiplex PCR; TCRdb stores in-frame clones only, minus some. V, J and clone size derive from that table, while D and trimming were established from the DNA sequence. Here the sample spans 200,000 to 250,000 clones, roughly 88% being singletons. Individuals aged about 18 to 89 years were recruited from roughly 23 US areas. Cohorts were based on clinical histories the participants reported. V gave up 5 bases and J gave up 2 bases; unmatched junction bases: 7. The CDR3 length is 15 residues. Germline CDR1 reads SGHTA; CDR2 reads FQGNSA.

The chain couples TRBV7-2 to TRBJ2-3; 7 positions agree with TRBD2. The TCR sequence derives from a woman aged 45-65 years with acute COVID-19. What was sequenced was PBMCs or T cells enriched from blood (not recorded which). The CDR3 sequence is CASSLSGTLTDTQYF. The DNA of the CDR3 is TGTGCCAGCAGCCTCAGCGGGACCCTCACAGATACGCAGTATTTT.